These T cell receptor beta chains were read from a single sample in a study of PD-L1 blockade in urothelial cancer. Here immunoSEQ multiplex PCR was the method, and the copy in TCRdb shows in-frame clones only, minus some. The sample holds around 53,000 clones, under 85% seen once. Specimen: PBMCs, collected around atezolizumab (anti-PD-L1) treatment. All receptors derive from a man in his fifties with urothelial cancer. CDR3s include the opening cysteine and the closing phenylalanine or tryptophan. Each record gives: J gene, CDR3 length, V gene, CDR3 protein.

TRBJ2-7,13,TRBV27,CASNPRGSYEQYF
TRBJ2-1,18,TRBV13,CASSLAMLQGGDYNEQFF
TRBJ2-1,14,TRBV7-2,CASGSAGFYNEQFF
TRBJ1-5,18,TRBV27,CASSPTMDSVGAFQPQHF
TRBJ2-3,15,TRBV10-3,CAISPGLASTDTQYF
TRBJ2-3,14,TRBV30,CAWRQGFGTDTQYF
TRBJ1-1,15,TRBV7-6,CASSLLQGQYTEAFF
TRBJ1-5,18,TRBV27,CASSPSRGRGWSNQPQHF
TRBJ2-3,15,TRBV10-1,CASSWTSGGPDTQYF
TRBJ2-7,16,TRBV7-2,CASSFSLAGTRNEQYF
TRBJ1-4,14,TRBV2,CASSGGMRNEKLFF
TRBJ1-1,11,TRBV2,CARLESTEAFF
TRBJ2-5,14,TRBV1,CTSSQDQFQETQYF
TRBJ2-2,15,TRBV27,CASSLYRGGTGELFF
-,16,TRBV15,CATSRDKDRKNYEQYF
TRBJ2-3,14,TRBV10-1,CASSETFGPDTQYF
TRBJ2-5,16,TRBV7-6,CASSGSGGRGGETQYF
TRBJ2-3,14,TRBV11-3,CASSFNGRTDTQYF
TRBJ2-7,18,TRBV5-5,CASSSGTGGFTYTHEQYF
TRBJ1-1,16,TRBV6-5,CASSYFLRQGGTEAFF
TRBJ2-1,15,TRBV7-8,CASSPFSSAMDEQFF
TRBJ2-7,12,TRBV28,CASSPGRDEQYF
TRBJ2-7,16,TRBV11-2,CASRTLGGRLRYEQYF
TRBJ1-1,12,TRBV30,CAWDDSNTEAFF
TRBJ2-1,16,TRBV12-5,CASGSYRDRGHNEQFF
TRBJ1-5,15,TRBV18,CASSAAQDSNQPQHF
TRBJ2-1,20,TRBV4-3,CASSQDYGTSGPGAYNEQFF
TRBJ2-1,15,TRBV6-4,CASSDSAGARDEQFF
TRBJ2-5,14,TRBV7-8,CASSFAGGLETQYF
TRBJ2-3,15,TRBV7-8,CASSLGTGQADTQYF
TRBJ2-1,15,TRBV6-5,CASSPDRGPQNEQFF
TRBJ2-2,14,TRBV2,CASRGDFNTGELFF
TRBJ2-7,13,TRBV27,CASSLRRQDEQYF
TRBJ1-1,12,TRBV5-1,CASGDSPIEAFF
TRBJ2-5,15,TRBV10-1,CASSEHGGPQETQYF
TRBJ2-3,14,TRBV18,CASSGLAGIDTQYF
TRBJ2-1,14,TRBV6-4,CASSAGGTYNEQFF
TRBJ2-5,14,TRBV15,CATSTGTGGETQYF
TRBJ2-7,15,TRBV5-1,CASSSETGSTYEQYF
TRBJ2-4,18,TRBV5-6,CASSYRGSGAFGKNIQYF
TRBJ2-7,12,TRBV13,CASRGTKGEQYF
TRBJ1-2,14,TRBV30,CAWSTGAANYGYTF
TRBJ2-2,14,TRBV19,CASSGTGRTGELFF
TRBJ2-1,18,TRBV9,CASSVVWDWDLPYNEQFF
TRBJ1-5,14,TRBV19,CASSILDSYQPQHF
TRBJ2-5,13,TRBV10-2,CASSPGGIETQYF
TRBJ2-2,16,TRBV9,CASSGQDRPNTGELFF
TRBJ2-3,17,TRBV4-3,CASSQQTGGGNTDTQYF
TRBJ2-7,11,TRBV4-3,CASSPGGEQYF
TRBJ2-5,13,TRBV6-6,CASRRDSQETQYF
TRBJ2-2,14,TRBV5-1,CASTPTGNTGELFF
TRBJ2-5,12,TRBV30,CAWSRGQETQYF
TRBJ1-4,15,TRBV5-1,CASSPDTGGGKKLFF
TRBJ1-2,14,TRBV13,CASSQNRGRNGYTF
TRBJ2-5,14,TRBV7-9,CASKRLTTAETQYF
TRBJ1-2,17,TRBV7-2,CASSPPGQGFHIYGYTF
TRBJ1-1,14,TRBV25-1,CASTWGSGSAEAFF
TRBJ1-5,16,TRBV2,CASSENDIVSNQPQHF
TRBJ2-3,16,TRBV5-1,CASSHAGGGKTDTQYF
TRBJ2-7,14,TRBV5-8,CASSPGTGWYEQYF